Listed below are T cell receptor beta chains from one sample, sequenced in a study of blood T cells in healthy people across ages. Each CDR3 protein is one row after TCRdb ran MiXCR on the 5' RACE reads. The sample lists some 560,000 distinct CDR3 sequences, approximately 26% occurring once. These records were also assigned to another study, of T cells of mothers and their children.

Material: blood. These receptors all come from a boy younger than 10 in good health. The CDR3 runs from the conserved cysteine through the conserved F or W. The order of the fields is V gene, clone size, CDR3 protein. Clone size is given for some rows only: seen once, a few or many times, or a class if the clone is expanded.

v_gene: TRBV11-1; abundance: few; CDR3aa: CASSSGSRYEQYF
v_gene: TRBV18; abundance: few; CDR3aa: CASSPQAMGNQPQHF
v_gene: TRBV29-1; abundance: few; CDR3aa: CSVAQKHGGELFF
v_gene: TRBV4-3; abundance: .; CDR3aa: CASSQDGREKLFF
v_gene: TRBV6-6; abundance: few; CDR3aa: CASSYSGRALNNEQFF
v_gene: TRBV12-3/TRBV12-4; abundance: once; CDR3aa: CASSPNSHSGANVLTF
v_gene: TRBV6-5; abundance: .; CDR3aa: CASSSGGWIGGETQYF
v_gene: TRBV7-9; abundance: few; CDR3aa: CASSLAKLPEYGYTF
v_gene: TRBV28; abundance: .; CDR3aa: CAGSFSLAGGNEQFF
v_gene: TRBV10-3; abundance: .; CDR3aa: CATRQESYEQYF
v_gene: TRBV6-5; abundance: .; CDR3aa: CASSSRGPGAGELFF
v_gene: TRBV4-1; abundance: .; CDR3aa: CASSPLGRGREQETQYF
v_gene: TRBV7-9; abundance: .; CDR3aa: CASSRATPYEQYF
v_gene: TRBV7-8; abundance: few; CDR3aa: CASSLRTGGYHEQYF
v_gene: TRBV10-2; abundance: .; CDR3aa: CASRQGVDEQFF
v_gene: TRBV7-3; abundance: .; CDR3aa: CASSLSHGPDTGELFF
v_gene: TRBV20-1; abundance: .; CDR3aa: CSARDRGTDAYEQYF
v_gene: TRBV9; abundance: many; CDR3aa: CASSVDVGRNIQYF
v_gene: TRBV5-1; abundance: once; CDR3aa: CASSGLRGGAPEAFF
v_gene: TRBV15; abundance: .; CDR3aa: CATSRGRDHSYNEQFF
v_gene: TRBV7-3; abundance: .; CDR3aa: CASRGGTYNEQFF
v_gene: TRBV15; abundance: few; CDR3aa: CATSRVGTRTDTQYF
v_gene: TRBV9; abundance: .; CDR3aa: CASSVYGGAYRLSVDEQFF
v_gene: TRBV12-3/TRBV12-4; abundance: .; CDR3aa: CASSLKSRETQYF
v_gene: TRBV10-3; abundance: .; CDR3aa: CAISPLSTSHTYNEQFF
v_gene: TRBV20-1; abundance: few; CDR3aa: CSAITSTQETQYF
v_gene: TRBV4-3; abundance: .; CDR3aa: CASSQDRIVEANVLTF
v_gene: TRBV5-1; abundance: few; CDR3aa: CASSLVAARSEAFF
v_gene: TRBV5-1; abundance: .; CDR3aa: CASSLVGRSEAFF
v_gene: TRBV20-1; abundance: few; CDR3aa: CSASWVGLAGGLGGNEQFF
v_gene: TRBV5-1; abundance: few; CDR3aa: CASSLSPYSNQPQHF
v_gene: TRBV11-2; abundance: .; CDR3aa: CASSLFYPGTGYNIQYF
v_gene: TRBV2; abundance: few; CDR3aa: CASSERRLYGYTF
v_gene: TRBV4-2; abundance: few; CDR3aa: CASSQGVSGGTYEQYF
v_gene: TRBV13; abundance: few; CDR3aa: CASSLGPDGAF
v_gene: TRBV20-1; abundance: .; CDR3aa: CSARLGGGTDTQYF
v_gene: TRBV11-3; abundance: .; CDR3aa: CASSLVAAMNTEAFF
v_gene: TRBV7-2; abundance: few; CDR3aa: CASSLTSGSTTDTQYF
v_gene: TRBV20-1; abundance: .; CDR3aa: CSANEVVTTETQYF
v_gene: TRBV7-9; abundance: .; CDR3aa: CASSPRTGDNTGELFF
v_gene: TRBV11-2; abundance: few; CDR3aa: CASRPGTSVYNEQFF
v_gene: TRBV5-1; abundance: once; CDR3aa: CASRLGQGTNTEAFF
v_gene: TRBV12-3/TRBV12-4; abundance: .; CDR3aa: CASAKQLVNQPQHF
v_gene: TRBV20-1; abundance: .; CDR3aa: CRAKDRGNYGYTF
v_gene: TRBV30; abundance: .; CDR3aa: CAWSVLRDYEQYF
v_gene: TRBV7-2; abundance: .; CDR3aa: CASSPTGADYGYTF
v_gene: TRBV27; abundance: .; CDR3aa: CASGPGAYNEQFF
v_gene: TRBV5-1; abundance: few; CDR3aa: CASSLRIPGGETQYF
v_gene: TRBV6-2/TRBV6-3; abundance: once; CDR3aa: CASAEMGDQPQHF
v_gene: TRBV2; abundance: few; CDR3aa: CASRNHRGHTEAFF
v_gene: TRBV28; abundance: many; CDR3aa: CASSPPGLQDIQYF
v_gene: TRBV5-1; abundance: .; CDR3aa: CASSLAGGSGEQFF
v_gene: TRBV3-1; abundance: .; CDR3aa: CASSHWDRLSTNEKLFF
v_gene: TRBV20-1; abundance: few; CDR3aa: CSARISTGELFF
v_gene: TRBV12-3/TRBV12-4; abundance: few; CDR3aa: CASSFAHRGQETQYF
v_gene: TRBV27; abundance: .; CDR3aa: CASRPTGTTYNEQFF
v_gene: TRBV29-1; abundance: .; CDR3aa: CSAEGADYEQYF